This is a list of T cell receptor beta chains from one sample in a study of control samples from healthy donors and cancer patients. Only in-frame clones appear in the TCRdb table, and some are missing; sequencing was by immunoSEQ multiplex PCR. The top ten clones hold less than 5% of a sample with about 150,000 clones, 89% of them seen once. Sequenced material: blood. These receptor sequences come from a man aged 25 to 40 in good health. CDR3s include the opening cysteine and the closing phenylalanine or tryptophan. The order of the fields is D gene, J gene, CDR3 length, clone size, V gene, CDR3 DNA, CDR3 protein. A D gene is named only where the DNA matches it firmly. Some rows mark clone size as missing; the rest say once, few, many or name a class of expanded clone.

NA | TRBJ1-4 | 14 | few | TRBV30 | TGTGCCTGGAGCCGAACCGGGGGAAATGAAAAACTGTTTTTT | CAWSRTGGNEKLFF
NA | TRBJ1-1 | 15 | NA | TRBV14 | TGTGCCAGCAGTGGTCCCTGGGCACAGAACACTGAAGCTTTCTTT | CASSGPWAQNTEAFF
NA | TRBJ2-7 | 13 | NA | TRBV27 | TGTGCCAGCAGCTTCCCCAACGGCTACGAGCAGTACTTC | CASSFPNGYEQYF
NA | TRBJ2-5 | 13 | NA | TRBV6-6 | TGTGCCAGCAGTTACTCGTATCAAGAGACCCAGTACTTC | CASSYSYQETQYF
NA | TRBJ2-1 | 16 | NA | TRBV9 | TGTGCCAGCAGCGCGGCCTCGAGAACCATCTACAATGAGCAGTTCTTC | CASSAASRTIYNEQFF
NA | TRBJ1-4 | 15 | NA | TRBV10-3 | TGTGCCATCAGTGAGTCTACAGGGAATAATGAAAAACTGTTTTTT | CAISESTGNNEKLFF
NA | TRBJ2-2 | 11 | NA | TRBV11-3 | TGTGCCAGCAGGGGGCCCGGGGAGCTGTTTTTT | CASRGPGELFF
TRBD2 | TRBJ2-7 | 15 | NA | TRBV27 | TGTGCCAGCAGTTTATTCCCGGGAGGGGCCTACGAGCAGTACTTC | CASSLFPGGAYEQYF
TRBD1 | TRBJ2-2 | 15 | NA | TRBV2 | TGTGCCAGCAGAATTACAGGGGGCCTCACCGGGGAGCTGTTTTTT | CASRITGGLTGELFF
NA | TRBJ2-3 | 16 | NA | TRBV6-5 | TGTGCCAGCAGTTACTCGGCCGGACAGAGCACAGATACGCAGTATTTT | CASSYSAGQSTDTQYF
TRBD1 | TRBJ1-5 | 16 | NA | TRBV5-4 | TGTGCCAGCAGCTCCCAGGGGGCAGGTAGCAATCAGCCCCAGCATTTT | CASSSQGAGSNQPQHF
TRBD1 | TRBJ1-5 | 16 | once | TRBV5-6 | TGTGCCAGCAGCCCCGGGACAGGGTTGAGCAATCAGCCCCAGCATTTT | CASSPGTGLSNQPQHF
NA | TRBJ2-3 | 12 | NA | TRBV27 | TGTGCCAGCAGTTTACCCACAGATACGCAGTATTTT | CASSLPTDTQYF
TRBD1 | TRBJ2-7 | 14 | NA | TRBV7-6 | TGTGCCAGCAGCCCGGGACAGGGGGCCTACGAGCAGTACTTC | CASSPGQGAYEQYF
NA | TRBJ2-5 | 13 | NA | TRBV7-2 | TGTGCCAGCAGCCCAGGGGAGGGAGAGACCCAGTACTTC | CASSPGEGETQYF
NA | TRBJ1-2 | 12 | NA | TRBV5-4 | TGTGCCAGCAGCTTGGAAGGGTATGGCTACACCTTC | CASSLEGYGYTF
NA | TRBJ2-2 | 15 | few | TRBV5-4 | TGTGCCAGCAGCCCGTGGACGGCGAACACCGGGGAGCTGTTTTTT | CASSPWTANTGELFF
TRBD2 | TRBJ2-1 | 15 | NA | TRBV10-3 | TGTGCCATCAGGAACCCGACTAGCGGGGAGGATGAGCAGTTCTTC | CAIRNPTSGEDEQFF
NA | TRBJ2-7 | 14 | NA | TRBV4-1 | TGCGCCAGCAGCCAAGGGGATAGTCCGGGATCGCGCGACTTC | CASSQGDSPGSRDF
TRBD1 | TRBJ2-7 | 14 | once | TRBV3-1/TRBV3-2 | TGTGCCAGCAGCCCGCGGGACAGGACCTACGAGCAGTACTTC | CASSPRDRTYEQYF
NA | TRBJ1-1 | 13 | NA | TRBV6-5 | TGTGCCAGCAGTTTGGGTGGGAACACTGAAGCTTTCTTT | CASSLGGNTEAFF
NA | TRBJ2-1 | 13 | once | TRBV7-9 | TGTGCCAGCAGCTTATCGAGCTACAATGAGCAGTTCTTC | CASSLSSYNEQFF
TRBD2 | TRBJ2-2 | 16 | once | TRBV27 | TGTGCCAGCAGTCCCCCCGGGTTAGCGGGAGCCGGGGAGCTGTTTTTT | CASSPPGLAGAGELFF
NA | TRBJ1-4 | 14 | NA | TRBV6-5 | TGTGCCAGCAGGCAATCGGGGGGGAGTGAAAAACTGTTTTTT | CASRQSGGSEKLFF
NA | TRBJ1-1 | 15 | NA | TRBV5-4 | TGTGCCAGCAGCAAAGAAAGGGTCGGGGCCACTGAAGCTTTCTTT | CASSKERVGATEAFF
TRBD2 | TRBJ2-2 | 17 | NA | TRBV9 | TGTGCCAGCAGCTCAGGGCTAGCGGGAGGCCTAACCGGGGAGCTGTTTTTT | CASSSGLAGGLTGELFF
NA | TRBJ2-2 | 15 | NA | TRBV5-5 | TGTGCCAGCAGCTTGACCGGGACACACACCGGGGAGCTGTTTTTT | CASSLTGTHTGELFF
NA | TRBJ2-7 | 13 | NA | TRBV9 | TGTGCCAGCAGCCCCCTAGGCGGGCTCGAGCAGTACTTC | CASSPLGGLEQYF